This TCR beta chain is from a study of blood T cell repertoires in COVID-19. Turning to the study itself: Acute-phase and convalescent COVID-19 samples originated in the United States, Italy and Spain.

Per the authors' pipeline: Researchers report that nucleated cell counts were estimated from reference gene primer amplification. This table comes from immunoSEQ multiplex PCR, and its TCRdb copy is limited to in-frame clones, with some not included. Clonal size and the V and J genes are those of that table, whereas D and trimming came from the DNA. Here the sample spans about 250,000 clones, over 75% being singletons. J was trimmed by 6 bases and V by 5 bases; bases with no gene match: 2. This CDR3 is built from 13 residues. The germline V gene has CDR1 LGHDT and CDR2 YNNKEL (reference sequence). The receptor was isolated from a man aged 45-60 years with active or convalescent COVID-19. The chain joins TRBV3-1 (or the pseudogene TRBV3-2) to TRBJ2-2, with 8 bases matching TRBD2. Sequencing input: peripheral blood. The chain's CDR3 is CASSGSGAGELFF. The CDR3 coding sequence is TGTGCCAGCAGCGGTAGCGGGGCCGGGGAGCTGTTTTTT.